Shown below are 27 T cell receptor beta chains from a single sample sequenced in a study of cytomegalovirus exposure and HLA in healthy donors. PCR employed 60 Vbeta and 13 Jbeta primers. Assay used: immunoSEQ multiplex PCR; TCRdb lists only in-frame clones, some missing. The sample records some 120,000 clones, 80% being singletons. The sequenced material came from PBMCs. The receptors were sampled from a male donor in good health and CMV-seronegative.

This clone was seen only once. CDR3 amino acids: CASSLSGGRPPTEAFF. CDR3 DNA sequence: TGTGCCAGCAGTTTATCCGGGGGGAGACCACCCACTGAAGCTTTCTTT. The chain joins TRBV27 to TRBJ1-1; TRBD1 is a possible D gene (5 bases). CDR1 is MNHEY and CDR2 is SMNVEV in the germline V gene (reference sequence). CDR3 size: 16 residues. V dropped 0 bases and J dropped 4 bases, with 15 bases sitting between them.

The rearrangement joins TRBV7-8 to TRBJ1-3, with 7 bases that match TRBD1. The CDR3 sequence is 15 residues long. Germline V CDR1 and CDR2: SGHVS, FQNEAQ. Losses at the gene ends were 4 bases for V and 2 bases for J; bases not matched to a gene: 5. CDR3 residues: CASSWGQSTGNTIYF. CDR3 DNA: TGTGCCAGCAGCTGGGGACAGTCGACTGGAAACACCATATATTTT. Full variable domain (remainder filled in from reference TRBV7-8 and TRBJ1-3): GAGVSQSPRYKVAKRGQDVALRCDPISGHVSLFWYQQALGQGPEFLTYFQNEAQLDKSGLPSDRFFAERPEGSVSTLKIQRTQQEDSAVYLCASSWGQSTGNTIYFGEGSWLTVV.

This clone has just one count. The V and J genes are TRBV10-3 and TRBJ1-5; D might be TRBD1 (6 bases). The length of the CDR3 is 13 residues. The V end was cut by 10 bases, the J end by 3 bases, with 13 bases between. Germline assignment: CDR1 ENHRY and CDR2 SYGVKD. The DNA of the CDR3 is TGTGCCAGCAGGACAGACCTCAATCAGCCCCAGCATTTT. This sequence encodes CASRTDLNQPQHF.

The genes are TRBV5-6 and TRBJ2-2; a weak D match, TRBD1 (6 bases). CDR1 is SGHDT, CDR2 YYEEEE, per germline. Trimming took 3 bases from V and 5 from J, leaving 8 bases between them. This CDR3 has 13 amino acids. As DNA, the CDR3 is TGTGCCAGCAGCTACACAGGGACCGGGGAGCTGTTTTTT. Encoded protein: CASSYTGTGELFF.

This chain connects TRBV11-2 to TRBJ2-2; possible D gene TRBD2, 5 bases. The CDR3 totals 16 residues. V was clipped by 2 bases and J by 4 bases, with 14 bases between them. Germline values: CDR1 SGHAT, CDR2 FQNNGV. As DNA, the CDR3 is TGTGCCAGCAGCTTATTCAGGACTGAACTCACCGGGGAGCTGTTTTTT. Translation gives CASSLFRTELTGELFF.

The chain links TRBV19 to TRBJ1-6; the D is unclear. In germline, CDR1 is LNHDA, CDR2 SQIVND (reference sequence). The CDR3 sequence is 15 residues long. V was cut by 5 bases and J by 0 bases, with 8 bases left in between. This CDR3 is CASSARDSYNSPLHF. CDR3 coding DNA: TGTGCCAGTAGTGCCCGGGACTCCTATAATTCACCCCTCCACTTT.

The rearrangement uses TRBV28 and TRBJ2-5; perhaps TRBD2 as D (5 bases). With the DNA end fitting TRBJ2-7 better, the J assignment may be wrong. CDR1 is MDHEN, CDR2 SYDVKM, per germline. The CDR3 has 15 residues. CDR3 nucleotide sequence: TGTGCCAGCAGTTTTTCGCCGGGGATCAGCTACGAGCAGTACTTC. Its translation: CASSFSPGISYEQYF.

The chain couples TRBV4-1 to TRBJ2-5; a possible D gene is TRBD2 (6 bases). V gave up 2 bases and J gave up 2 bases, with 12 bases separating them. Per germline, CDR1 MGHRA and CDR2 YSYEKL. CDR3 size: 15 residues. The DNA of the CDR3 is TGCGCCAGCAGCCAATTGGGACTGTTACAAGAGACCCAGTACTTC. It yields the protein CASSQLGLLQETQYF.

The chain recombines TRBV5-1 with TRBJ1-4; possibly TRBD1 for D (5 bases). CDR1 SGHRS and CDR2 YFSETQ come from the germline V gene. This CDR3 contains 14 residues. V was pared by 3 bases and J by 8 bases, with 14 bases between. The CDR3 coding sequence is TGCGCCAGCAGCTGGGAGGGGCATGGGGAAAAACTGTTTTTT. Protein sequence: CASSWEGHGEKLFF. Based on the CDR3 plus reference TRBV5-1 and TRBJ1-4, the full variable domain is KAGVTQTPRYLIKTRGQQVTLSCSPISGHRSVSWYQQTPGQGLQFLFEYFSETQRNKGNFPGRFSGRQFSNSRSEMNVSTLELGDSALYLCASSWEGHGEKLFFGSGTQLSVL.

The rearrangement joins TRBV6-5 to TRBJ2-1, with no clear D. Germline V gene sequence: CDR1 MNHEY, CDR2 SVGAGI. This CDR3 comprises 15 residues. V was shortened by 6 bases and J by 4 bases, with 16 bases between the two germline ends. The CDR3 DNA sequence: TGTGCCAGCAGCCTCTCGTCTATACAGTACAATGAGCAGTTCTTC. Translating it yields CASSLSSIQYNEQFF.

In its sample, this clone was seen a few times. V usage is TRBV5-1 and J usage is TRBJ2-3; TRBD2 agrees at 11 bases. The J segment lost 5 bases and the V segment lost 1 base, leaving 6 bases of the junction unmatched. CDR3 size: 16 residues. Germline assignment: CDR1 SGHRS and CDR2 YFSETQ. The CDR3 reads CASSLTSGGPKDTQYF. The CDR3 DNA reads TGCGCCAGCAGCTTGACTAGCGGGGGTCCAAAAGATACGCAGTATTTT.

This clone was picked up a small number of times. The chain uses TRBV7-5 and TRBJ1-2. TRBV7-5 is marked as a pseudogene. The CDR3 extends over 18 amino acids. Here the CDR3 DNA reads TGTGCCAGAAGCTTACCGGTAGTTGGGGGGACCAGGACCTATGGCTACACCTTC. This translates into CARSLPVVGGTRTYGYTF.

The V call is TRBV2, the J call TRBJ1-5, with D maybe TRBD1 (5 bases). CDR1 and CDR2 (germline): SNHLY, FYNNEI. The CDR3 has 15 amino acids. Trimming removed 5 bases from V and 1 base from J, with 12 bases in between. Written as DNA, the CDR3 is TGTGCCAGCAGTTTGAGCAGGGAAAGCAATCAGCCCCAGCATTTT. Encoded protein: CASSLSRESNQPQHF.

The chain couples TRBV4-1 to TRBJ2-3, with 11 bases aligning to TRBD2. This CDR3 is built from 16 residues. Germline values: CDR1 MGHRA, CDR2 YSYEKL. V shed 3 bases and J 4 bases; nucleotides not matched to a gene: 6. The CDR3 sequence is CASSHPTSGSPDTQYF. CDR3 in DNA: TGCGCCAGCAGCCATCCCACTAGCGGGAGTCCAGATACGCAGTATTTT.

The chain links TRBV7-6 to TRBJ1-4, with 7 nucleotides matching TRBD1. V trimming: 1 base; J trimming: 7 bases; junction bases outside the gene matches: 6. The CDR3 has 15 amino acids. Germline lookup yields CDR1 SGHVS and CDR2 FNYEAQ. The CDR3 bases are TGTGCCAGCAGCTTAGGGCAGGGGGTAGTTGAAAAACTGTTTTTT. Its protein is CASSLGQGVVEKLFF.

The chain links TRBV9 to TRBJ1-1; TRBD1 matches at 9 bases. Germline loops: CDR1 SGDLS, CDR2 YYNGEE. Losses at the gene ends were 6 bases for V and 4 bases for J; bases not matched to a gene: 10. The length of the CDR3 is 15 residues. DNA for the CDR3: TGTGCCAGCACCGGGACAGGGAGGGGAAGCACTGAAGCTTTCTTT. As protein: CASTGTGRGSTEAFF.

The J gene is TRBJ1-2, the V gene TRBV20-1; D not certain. The CDR3 consists of 11 residues. Germline V gives CDR1 DFQATT, CDR2 SNEGSKA (reference sequence). V lost 6 bases and J lost 0, with 5 bases in between. CDR3: CSAPANYGYTF. The CDR3 DNA is TGCAGTGCCCCAGCTAACTATGGCTACACCTTC.

This chain connects TRBV5-6 to TRBJ2-3, with unresolved D. Germline V gene data show CDR1 as SGHDT and CDR2 as YYEEEE. The CDR3 totals 15 residues. Between the trimmed V and J ends, which lost 0 bases and 0 bases, there was a span of 8 bases. CDR3: CASSLGSISTDTQYF. The CDR3 DNA sequence: TGTGCCAGCAGCTTGGGTAGTATCAGCACAGATACGCAGTATTTT.

This clone was observed once. The genes are TRBV10-3 and TRBJ2-7; TRBD2 agrees at 7 bases. Germline V CDR1 and CDR2: ENHRY, SYGVKD. V gave up 7 bases and J gave up 4 bases; unmatched junction bases: 7. This CDR3 spans 13 amino acids. The CDR3 nucleotides are TGTGCCATCAAGGGCGGGAGTGGATACGAGCAGTACTTC. Translating it yields CAIKGGSGYEQYF.

Details on this clone: The sample holds other DNA sequences that translate to the same CDR3. The chain joins TRBV2 to TRBJ1-1, with D unresolved. The CDR3 loop spans 13 amino acids. V lost 4 bases and J 0 bases, leaving 6 bases between the germline ends. In germline, CDR1 is SNHLY, CDR2 FYNNEI. Here the CDR3 reads CASSGQMNTEAFF. In nucleotides, the CDR3 is TGTGCCAGCAGTGGGCAGATGAACACTGAAGCTTTCTTT.

The sample holds one count of this clone. The V call is TRBV21-1, the J call TRBJ2-7; the D segment call TRBD1 is taken from the table without a DNA check. TRBV21-1 is described as a pseudogene. The CDR3 runs 18 residues. CDR3 DNA sequence: TGTGCCAGCAGCAGTCGGACAGGGCCCGGAAGGGTTCCCTACGAGCAGTACTTC. Translation gives CASSSRTGPGRVPYEQYF.

This sequence joins TRBV5-1 and TRBJ2-5, with D tentatively TRBD2 (5 bases). The germline gives CDR1 SGHRS, CDR2 YFSETQ. Trimming pared 4 bases from V and 3 bases from J, leaving 10 bases between. This CDR3 has 13 amino acids. The CDR3 sequence: CASSPDGEETQYF. Here the CDR3 DNA reads TGCGCCAGCAGCCCCGACGGGGAAGAGACCCAGTACTTC.

The chain employs TRBV28 and TRBJ1-4, with a tentative D call TRBD1 (5 bases). Deletions cut 2 bases from V and 4 bases from J, with 8 bases between. The CDR3 runs 14 residues. CDR1 MDHEN and CDR2 SYDVKM come from the germline V gene. The CDR3: CASSLDRNNEKLFF. The CDR3 bases are TGTGCCAGCAGTTTAGACAGAAATAATGAAAAACTGTTTTTT.

This clone was picked up one time. The chain combines TRBV21-1 with TRBJ2-1; the table's TRBD2 call for D was not verified on the DNA. TRBV21-1 is reported as a pseudogene. The CDR3 covers 15 residues. CDR3 sequence: CASRGGDLSYNEQFF. In DNA, the CDR3 is TGTGCCAGCAGGGGGGGGGACCTCTCCTACAATGAGCAGTTCTTC.

V gene TRBV28 combines with J gene TRBJ2-3; D may be TRBD2 (6 bases). Trimming left V 7 bases short and J 6 bases short, with 26 bases between. The CDR3 loop spans 17 amino acids. Germline CDR1 MDHEN, CDR2 SYDVKM. CDR3 region: CASTPGGLARVRDTQYF. CDR3 bases: TGTGCCAGCACCCCCGGTGGGCTAGCGCGAGTTAGGGATACGCAGTATTTT.

The J gene is TRBJ1-5, the V gene TRBV25-1; possibly TRBD1 for D (6 bases). The germline V gene has CDR1 MGHDK and CDR2 SYGVNS. Trimming shortened V by 3 bases and J by 0 bases, and 12 bases separated the two germline ends. CDR3 length: 16 residues. The CDR3 is CASSDGGGGSNQPQHF. The CDR3 DNA sequence: TGTGCCAGCAGTGATGGGGGCGGGGGTAGCAATCAGCCCCAGCATTTT.

This clone was counted between two and nine times. The rearrangement joins TRBV27 to TRBJ1-1, with 9 bases that match TRBD1. Germline V gene lookup returns CDR1 MNHEY and CDR2 SMNVEV (reference sequence). The CDR3 consists of 16 residues. The ends lost 5 bases at V and 1 base at J; junction bases unmatched: 8. CDR3 loop: CASSPGTGMQNTEAFF. CDR3 DNA: TGTGCCAGCAGTCCAGGGACAGGGATGCAGAACACTGAAGCTTTCTTT.